A single sample is the source of the 15 T cell receptor beta chains below, sequenced in a study of OX40 agonist ivuxolimab in advanced cancers. Data came from immunoSEQ multiplex PCR; TCRdb stores just in-frame clones and leaves some out. The sample lists around 15,000 clones, about 91% occurring once. The sequencing here drew on CD4+ or CD8+ T cells sorted from blood, taken in a trial of the OX40 agonist ivuxolimab. The receptor source for this set is an adult with an advanced solid tumor such as melanoma, head and neck, liver or kidney cancer.

The V gene is TRBV7-6, the J gene TRBJ2-3; D might be TRBD2 (7 bases). Trimming removed 5 bases from V and 4 bases from J, with 16 bases in between. Looked up from germline, CDR1 is SGHVS and CDR2 is FNYEAQ. This CDR3 is built from 15 residues. The CDR3 coding sequence is TGTGCCAGCAGCCCAGGCGGGGGCGCGGCAGATACGCAGTATTTT. Encoded protein: CASSPGGGAADTQYF.

This clone is a singleton in its sample. V is TRBV25-1 and J is TRBJ1-4; 9 bases align to TRBD1. Germline V gene data show CDR1 as MGHDK and CDR2 as SYGVNS. The CDR3 runs 16 residues. The V gene end was trimmed by 2 bases and the J gene end by 6 bases; junction bases not matched to a gene: 7. CDR3 sequence (DNA): TGTGCCAGCAGTGAAGGGGACAGGGCAAGGGATGAAAAACTGTTTTTT. Translation: CASSEGDRARDEKLFF.

The chain uses TRBV15 and TRBJ2-3; TRBD2 matches at 9 bases. The V segment lost 3 bases and the J segment 4 bases; nucleotides outside the gene matches: 2. CDR1 and CDR2 (germline): LNHNV, YYDKDF (reference sequence). This CDR3 is 14 amino acids long. The CDR3 nucleotides read TGTGCCACCAGCAGGGGACTAGCTTCAGATACGCAGTATTTT. Protein: CATSRGLASDTQYF. The full variable domain, with the rest looked up from reference TRBV15 and TRBJ2-3, is DAMVIQNPRYQVTQFGKPVTLSCSQTLNHNVMYWYQQKSSQAPKLLFHYYDKDFNNEADTPDNFQSRRPNTSFCFLDIRSPGLGDTAMYLCATSRGLASDTQYFGPGTRLTVL.

The chain couples TRBV19 to TRBJ1-2; no clear D. Germline V gives CDR1 LNHDA, CDR2 SQIVND (reference sequence). CDR3 length: 15 amino acids. V was cut by 6 bases and J by 0 bases, with 14 bases left in between. This CDR3 reads CASSPTTIANYGYTF. CDR3 sequence (DNA): TGTGCCAGTAGCCCAACGACAATTGCTAACTATGGCTACACCTTC. The full variable domain, rest sourced from reference TRBV19 and TRBJ1-2, is DGGITQSPKYLFRKEGQNVTLSCEQNLNHDAMYWYRQDPGQGLRLIYYSQIVNDFQKGDIAEGYSVSREKKESFPLTVTSAQKNPTAFYLCASSPTTIANYGYTFGSGTRLTVV.

As DNA, the CDR3 is TGTGCCAGTAGTATCGATTGGAGACTAGCGACCTACGAGCAGTACTTC. Its protein is CASSIDWRLATYEQYF. The rearrangement uses TRBV19 and TRBJ2-5; TRBD2 agrees at 8 bases. The J call could be wrong; TRBJ2-7 is a better fit for the DNA end. Germline CDR1 reads LNHDA; CDR2 reads SQIVND (reference sequence). The length of the CDR3 is 16 residues.

The rearrangement uses TRBV28 and TRBJ2-3; a weak D match, TRBD2 (5 bases). V shed 5 bases and J shed 6 bases, with 15 bases lying between them. CDR1 MDHEN and CDR2 SYDVKM come from the germline V gene. The CDR3 sequence is 14 residues long. Written as DNA, the CDR3 is TGTGCCAGCAGTAACCGGCGGGTGGCGGATACGCAGTATTTT. This translates into CASSNRRVADTQYF.

The chain is built from TRBV9 and TRBJ2-2, with D perhaps TRBD2 (6 bases). Per the germline V gene, CDR1 is SGDLS and CDR2 is YYNGEE. The germline V and J ends were trimmed by 0 bases and 3 bases, with 9 bases remaining between them. This CDR3 has 15 residues. CDR3 in DNA: TGTGCCAGCAGCGTAGGGGACTCAGACACCGGGGAGCTGTTTTTT. The encoded protein is CASSVGDSDTGELFF.

The genes are TRBV2 and TRBJ2-1; weak D call: TRBD2 (5 bases). The CDR3 has 11 amino acids. Trimming removed 11 bases from V and 5 bases from J, with 10 bases in between. Germline lookup yields CDR1 SNHLY and CDR2 FYNNEI. The CDR3 DNA reads TGTGCCTGCTGGAGGAACAATGAGCAGTTCTTC. Translated: CACWRNNEQFF. The full variable domain, completed using reference TRBV2 and TRBJ2-1, is EPEVTQTPSHQVTQMGQEVILRCVPISNHLYFYWYRQILGQKVEFLVSFYNNEISEKSEIFDDQFSVERPDGSNFTLKIRSTKLEDSAMYFCACWRNNEQFFGPGTRLTVL.

This clone came up once. The chain carries TRBV11-2 and TRBJ2-7; D gene uncertain. Germline V lookup: CDR1 SGHAT, CDR2 FQNNGV. With 5 bases removed from V and 7 bases from J, the gap between germline ends came to 12 bases. The CDR3 runs 12 residues. CDR3 residues: CASSGMTGEQYF. The CDR3, as DNA: TGTGCCAGCAGCGGAATGACGGGTGAGCAGTACTTC.

The chain carries TRBV28 and TRBJ1-1; D not resolved. The germline gives CDR1 MDHEN, CDR2 SYDVKM. CDR3 length: 15 amino acids. Trimming pared 5 bases from V and 2 bases from J, leaving 15 bases between. DNA of the CDR3: TGTGCCAGCAGTAAAGGGTTGGCAGCAAACACTGAAGCTTTCTTT. Residues: CASSKGLAANTEAFF.

The CDR3 region is CASRPMTGEVEQFF. The CDR3, as DNA: TGTGCCAGCAGGCCCATGACAGGGGAAGTTGAGCAGTTCTTC. The rearrangement links TRBV11-3 to TRBJ2-1, with 8 positions matching TRBD1. With 6 bases clipped from V and 9 bases from J, the junction kept 10 bases outside the gene matches. CDR1 and CDR2 from the germline V gene are SGHNT and YENEEA. This CDR3 is 14 amino acids long.

The chain's CDR3 is CSSTGQGYQETQYF. DNA for the CDR3: TGCAGCTCAACTGGACAGGGGTACCAAGAGACCCAGTACTTC. V and J are TRBV29-1 and TRBJ2-5; TRBD1 agrees at 9 bases. Germline V CDR1 and CDR2: SQVTM, ANQGSEA. The V gene end was trimmed by 8 bases and the J gene end by 0 bases; junction bases not matched to a gene: 7. CDR3 length: 14 amino acids.

This chain joins TRBV4-3 and TRBJ1-2; D gene ambiguous. The CDR3 loop spans 15 amino acids. CDR1 is LGHNA, CDR2 YSLEER, per germline. V lost 3 bases to trimming and J lost 4 bases, with 15 bases between them. The DNA of the CDR3 is TGCGCCAGCAGCCACGACCCTCAGGAGTCCTATGGCTACACCTTC. Protein sequence: CASSHDPQESYGYTF.

The V and J genes are TRBV27 and TRBJ1-2, with D possibly being TRBD1 (6 bases). This CDR3 has 13 residues. Trimming stripped 5 bases from V and 3 bases from J, with 10 bases between. Germline V gene sequence: CDR1 MNHEY, CDR2 SMNVEV (reference sequence). The CDR3 is CASSPHRDYGYTF. DNA of the CDR3: TGTGCCAGCAGTCCCCACAGGGACTATGGCTACACCTTC.

The chain employs TRBV14 and TRBJ2-1, with a tentative D call TRBD1 (6 bases). There are 14 residues in the CDR3. The germline CDR1 and CDR2 sequences are SGHDN and FVKESK. Trimming removed 3 bases at V and 6 bases at J, with 12 bases between. The CDR3 reads CASSHLTGSNEQFF. CDR3 DNA sequence: TGTGCCAGCAGCCACTTGACAGGTAGCAATGAGCAGTTCTTC.